This T cell receptor (beta chain) is drawn from a study of T cell responses to AZD1222 COVID-19 vaccine. Study-wide results and limits: Spike-specific TCR breadth and depth rose after two AZD1222 doses. Among the donors, most were white British and more were female, and clonal diversity was possibly underestimated.

Details on this clone: Its antigen is not identified.

The table came from immunoSEQ multiplex PCR; TCRdb's copy has only in-frame clones and leaves some out. The data contain 150,000 or so clones, about 93% of them singletons. This clonotype was obtained from an adult in good health. Sequencing used peripheral blood, obtained on day 0 of MenACWY control vaccination.

This chain's CDR3 is CASSLGGTSVLEKLFF. In DNA form, the CDR3 reads TGTGCCAGCAGCTTGGGTGGTACTAGCGTTCTTGAAAAACTGTTTTTT. The chain couples TRBV5-4 to TRBJ1-4; D is ambiguous. V lost 0 bases and J lost 7, with 16 bases in between. The CDR3 totals 16 residues. Germline V CDR1 and CDR2: SGHNT, YYREEE (reference sequence).